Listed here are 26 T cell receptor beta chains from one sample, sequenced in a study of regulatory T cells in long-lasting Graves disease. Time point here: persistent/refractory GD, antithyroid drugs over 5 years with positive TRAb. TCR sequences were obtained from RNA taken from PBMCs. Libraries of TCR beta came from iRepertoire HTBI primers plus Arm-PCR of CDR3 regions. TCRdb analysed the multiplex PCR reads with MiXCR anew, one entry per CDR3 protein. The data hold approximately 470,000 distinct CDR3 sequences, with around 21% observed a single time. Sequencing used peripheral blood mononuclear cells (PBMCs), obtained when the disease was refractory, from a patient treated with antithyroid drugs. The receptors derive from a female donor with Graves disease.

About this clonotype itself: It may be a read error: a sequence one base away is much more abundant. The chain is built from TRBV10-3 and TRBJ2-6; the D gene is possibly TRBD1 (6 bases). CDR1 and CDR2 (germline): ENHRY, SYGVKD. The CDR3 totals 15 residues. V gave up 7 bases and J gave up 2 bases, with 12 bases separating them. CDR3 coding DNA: TGTGCCATCAACACACAGGGCCCTGGGGCCAACGTCCTGACTTTC. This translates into CAINTQGPGANVLTF.

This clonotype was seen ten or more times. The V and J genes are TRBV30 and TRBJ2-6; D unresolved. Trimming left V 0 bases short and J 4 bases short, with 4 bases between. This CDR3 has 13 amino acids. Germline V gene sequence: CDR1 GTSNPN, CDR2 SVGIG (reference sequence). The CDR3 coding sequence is TGTGCCTGGAGTGTGGGGGGGGCCAACGTCCTGACTTTC. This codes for CAWSVGGANVLTF.

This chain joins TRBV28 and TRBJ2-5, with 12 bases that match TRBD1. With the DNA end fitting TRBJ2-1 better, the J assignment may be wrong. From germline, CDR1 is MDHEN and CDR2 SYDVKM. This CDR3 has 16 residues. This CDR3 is CASSITGTGGFNEQFF. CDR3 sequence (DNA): TGTGCCAGCAGTATCACCGGGACAGGGGGCTTCAATGAGCAGTTCTTC.

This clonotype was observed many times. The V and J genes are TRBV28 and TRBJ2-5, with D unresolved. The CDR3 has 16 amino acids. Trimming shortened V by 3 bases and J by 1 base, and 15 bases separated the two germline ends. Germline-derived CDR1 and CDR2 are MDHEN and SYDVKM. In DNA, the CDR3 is TGTGCCAGCAGTTTGTGGGCGCCCGCTTCCCAAGAGACCCAGTACTTC. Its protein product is CASSLWAPASQETQYF.

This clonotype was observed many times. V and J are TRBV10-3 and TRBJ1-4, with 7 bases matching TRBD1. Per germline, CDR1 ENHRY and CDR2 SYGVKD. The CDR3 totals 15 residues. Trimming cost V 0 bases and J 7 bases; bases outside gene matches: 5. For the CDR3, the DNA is TGTGCCATCAGTGAGTCGACAGGGAGGTTTGAAAAACTGTTTTTT. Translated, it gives CAISESTGRFEKLFF.

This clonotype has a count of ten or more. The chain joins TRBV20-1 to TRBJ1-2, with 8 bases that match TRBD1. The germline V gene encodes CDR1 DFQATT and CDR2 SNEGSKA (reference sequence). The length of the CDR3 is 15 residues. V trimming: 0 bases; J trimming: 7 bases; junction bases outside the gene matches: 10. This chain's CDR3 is CSARDYRGWISGYTF. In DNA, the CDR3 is TGCAGTGCTAGAGATTACAGGGGGTGGATCAGTGGCTACACCTTC.

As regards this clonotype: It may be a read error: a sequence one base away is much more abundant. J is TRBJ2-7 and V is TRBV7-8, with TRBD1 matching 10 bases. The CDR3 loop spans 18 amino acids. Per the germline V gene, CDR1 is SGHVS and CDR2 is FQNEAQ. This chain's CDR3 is CASSLRTGGPSGSYEQHF. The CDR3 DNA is TGTGCCAGCAGCCTCCGGACAGGGGGGCCGTCGGGATCCTACGAGCAGCACTTC.

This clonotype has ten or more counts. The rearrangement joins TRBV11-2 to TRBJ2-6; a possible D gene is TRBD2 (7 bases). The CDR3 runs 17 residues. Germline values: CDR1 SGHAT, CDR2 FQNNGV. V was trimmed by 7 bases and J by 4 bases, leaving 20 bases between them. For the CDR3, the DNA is TGTGCCAGCACCCGATGGGGGGGGGCCGTCGGGGCCAACGTCCTGACTTTC. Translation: CASTRWGGAVGANVLTF.

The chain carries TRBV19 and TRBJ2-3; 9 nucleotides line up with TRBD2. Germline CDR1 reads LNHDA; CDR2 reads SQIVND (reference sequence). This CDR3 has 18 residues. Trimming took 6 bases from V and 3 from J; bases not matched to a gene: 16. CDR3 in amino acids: CASSPGLAGGMTTDTQYF. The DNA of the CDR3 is TGTGCCAGTAGCCCGGGACTAGCCGGAGGGATGACTACAGATACGCAGTATTTT.

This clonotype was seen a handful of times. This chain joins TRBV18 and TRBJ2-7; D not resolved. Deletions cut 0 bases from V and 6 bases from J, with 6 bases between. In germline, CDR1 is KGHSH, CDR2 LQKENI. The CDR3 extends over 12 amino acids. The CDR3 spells CASSPPTGEQYF. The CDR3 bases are TGTGCCAGCTCACCACCCACCGGCGAGCAGTACTTC. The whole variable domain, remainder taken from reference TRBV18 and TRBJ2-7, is NAGVMQNPRHLVRRRGQEARLRCSPMKGHSHVYWYRQLPEEGLKFMVYLQKENIIDESGMPKERFSAEFPKEGPSILRIQQVVRGDSAAYFCASSPPTGEQYFGPGTRLTVT.

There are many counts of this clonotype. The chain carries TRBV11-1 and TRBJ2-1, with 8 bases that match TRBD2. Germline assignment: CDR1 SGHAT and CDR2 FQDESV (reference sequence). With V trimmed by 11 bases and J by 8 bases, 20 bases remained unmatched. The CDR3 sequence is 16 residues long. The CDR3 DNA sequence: TGTGCCGGTACCCCTAGCGGGCTAACCCAGTTCGATGAGCAGTTCTTC. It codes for CAGTPSGLTQFDEQFF.

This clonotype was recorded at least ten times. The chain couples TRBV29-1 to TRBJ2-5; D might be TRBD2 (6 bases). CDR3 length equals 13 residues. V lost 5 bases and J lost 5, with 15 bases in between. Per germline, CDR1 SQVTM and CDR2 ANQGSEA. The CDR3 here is CSVSSLGRETQYF. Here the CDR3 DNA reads TGCAGCGTTTCTTCGCTGGGGAGGGAGACCCAGTACTTC. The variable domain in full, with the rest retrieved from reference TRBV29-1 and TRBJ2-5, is SAVISQKPSRDICQRGTSLTIQCQVDSQVTMMFWYRQQPGQSLTLIATANQGSEATYESGFVIDKFPISRPNLTFSTLTVSNMSPEDSSIYLCSVSSLGRETQYFGPGTRLLVL.

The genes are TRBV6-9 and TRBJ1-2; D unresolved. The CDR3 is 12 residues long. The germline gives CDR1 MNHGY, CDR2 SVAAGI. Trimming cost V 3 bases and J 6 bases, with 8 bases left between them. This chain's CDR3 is CASSYKLHGYTF. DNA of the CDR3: TGTGCCAGCAGTTACAAGTTACATGGCTACACCTTC.

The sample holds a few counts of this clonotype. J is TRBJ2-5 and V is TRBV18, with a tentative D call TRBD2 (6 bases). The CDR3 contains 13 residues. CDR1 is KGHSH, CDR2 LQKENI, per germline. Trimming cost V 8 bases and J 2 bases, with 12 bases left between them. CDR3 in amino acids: CASTRAGQETQYF. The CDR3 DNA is TGTGCCAGCACTCGGGCGGGGCAAGAGACCCAGTACTTC.

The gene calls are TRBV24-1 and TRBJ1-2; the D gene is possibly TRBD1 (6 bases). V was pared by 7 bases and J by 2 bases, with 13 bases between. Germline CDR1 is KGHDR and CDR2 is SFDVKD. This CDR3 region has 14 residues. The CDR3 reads CATSAGTPNYGYTF. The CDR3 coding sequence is TGTGCCACCAGCGCCGGGACACCCAACTATGGCTACACCTTC.

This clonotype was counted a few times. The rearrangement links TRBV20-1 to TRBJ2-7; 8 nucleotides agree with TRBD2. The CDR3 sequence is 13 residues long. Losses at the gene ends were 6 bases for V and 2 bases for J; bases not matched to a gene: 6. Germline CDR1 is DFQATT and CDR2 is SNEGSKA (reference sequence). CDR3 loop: CSASSGYTYEQYF. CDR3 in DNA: TGCAGTGCGTCTAGCGGGTATACCTACGAGCAGTACTTC.

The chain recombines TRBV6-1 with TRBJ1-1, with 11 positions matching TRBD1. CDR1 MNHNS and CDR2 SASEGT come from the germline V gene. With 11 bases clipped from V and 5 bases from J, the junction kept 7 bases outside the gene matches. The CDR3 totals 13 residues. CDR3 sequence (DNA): TGTGCCTCCGGACAGGGGGCTGGGACTGAAGCTTTCTTT. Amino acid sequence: CASGQGAGTEAFF.

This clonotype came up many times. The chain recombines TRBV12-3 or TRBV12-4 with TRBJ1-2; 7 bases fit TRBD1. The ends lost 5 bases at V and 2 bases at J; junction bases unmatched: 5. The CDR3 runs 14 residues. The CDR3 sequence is CASSLAGGNYGYTF. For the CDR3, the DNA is TGTGCCAGCAGTCTCGCAGGGGGGAACTATGGCTACACCTTC.

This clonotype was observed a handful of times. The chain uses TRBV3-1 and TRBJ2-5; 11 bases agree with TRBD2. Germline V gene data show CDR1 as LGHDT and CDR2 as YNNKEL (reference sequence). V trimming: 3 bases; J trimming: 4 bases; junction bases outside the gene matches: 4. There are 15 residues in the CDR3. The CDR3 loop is CASSQITSGRETQYF. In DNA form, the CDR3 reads TGTGCCAGCAGCCAGATTACTAGCGGGAGAGAGACCCAGTACTTC.

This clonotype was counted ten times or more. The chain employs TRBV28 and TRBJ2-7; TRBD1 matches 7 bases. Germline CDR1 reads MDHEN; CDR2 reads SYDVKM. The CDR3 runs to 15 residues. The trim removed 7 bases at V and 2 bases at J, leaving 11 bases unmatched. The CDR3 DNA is TGTGCCAGCATCGATTCCGGGACAGTTACCTACGAGCAGTACTTC. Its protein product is CASIDSGTVTYEQYF.

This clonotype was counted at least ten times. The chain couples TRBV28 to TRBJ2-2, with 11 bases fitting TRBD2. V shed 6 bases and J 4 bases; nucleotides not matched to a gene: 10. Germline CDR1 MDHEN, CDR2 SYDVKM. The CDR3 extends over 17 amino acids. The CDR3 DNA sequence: TGTGCCAGCAGCCACACCCTCGGGACTAGCGGCACCGGGGAGCTGTTTTTT. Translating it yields CASSHTLGTSGTGELFF.

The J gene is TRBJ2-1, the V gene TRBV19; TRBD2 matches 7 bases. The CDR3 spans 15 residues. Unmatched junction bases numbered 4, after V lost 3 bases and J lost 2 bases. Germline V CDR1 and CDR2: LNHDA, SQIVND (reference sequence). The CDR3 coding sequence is TGTGCCAGTAGTATGGGCGGGAGCACCTACAATGAGCAGTTCTTC. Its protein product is CASSMGGSTYNEQFF. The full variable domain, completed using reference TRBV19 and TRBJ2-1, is DGGITQSPKYLFRKEGQNVTLSCEQNLNHDAMYWYRQDPGQGLRLIYYSQIVNDFQKGDIAEGYSVSREKKESFPLTVTSAQKNPTAFYLCASSMGGSTYNEQFFGPGTRLTVL.

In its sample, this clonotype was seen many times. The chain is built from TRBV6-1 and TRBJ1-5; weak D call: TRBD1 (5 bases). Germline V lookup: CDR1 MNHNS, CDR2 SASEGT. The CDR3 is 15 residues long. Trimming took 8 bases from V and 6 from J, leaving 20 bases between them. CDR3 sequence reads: CASRPGGAGIQPQHF. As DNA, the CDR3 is TGTGCCAGCCGCCCGGGAGGGGCAGGGATTCAGCCCCAGCATTTT.

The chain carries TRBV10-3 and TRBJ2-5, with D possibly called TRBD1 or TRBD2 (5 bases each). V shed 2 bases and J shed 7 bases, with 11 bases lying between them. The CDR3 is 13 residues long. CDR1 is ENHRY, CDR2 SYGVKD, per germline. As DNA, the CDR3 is TGTGCCATCAGTGAGCGAGGGGCCAGGACCCAGTACTTC. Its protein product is CAISERGARTQYF.

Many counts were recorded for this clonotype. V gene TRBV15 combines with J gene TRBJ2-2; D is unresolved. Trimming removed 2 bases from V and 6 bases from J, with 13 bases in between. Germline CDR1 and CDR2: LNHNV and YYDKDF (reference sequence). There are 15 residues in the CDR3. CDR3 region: CATSRWGGQAGELFF. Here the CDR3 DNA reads TGTGCCACCAGCAGATGGGGTGGGCAGGCCGGGGAGCTGTTTTTT.

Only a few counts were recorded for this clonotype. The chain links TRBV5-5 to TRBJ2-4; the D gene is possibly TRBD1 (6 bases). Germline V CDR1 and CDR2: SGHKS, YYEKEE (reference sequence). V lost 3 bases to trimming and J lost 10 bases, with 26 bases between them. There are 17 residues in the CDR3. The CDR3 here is CASSSDGVGGLRGIQYF. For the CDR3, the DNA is TGTGCCAGCAGCTCAGACGGCGTAGGGGGTTTGAGGGGGATTCAGTACTTC.